The 14 T cell receptor beta chains listed next were all sequenced from one sample in a study of identical twins. TCRdb called the 5' RACE reads again in MiXCR, with one record for every CDR3 protein. The table lists 650,000 to 750,000 distinct CDR3 sequences, 20% to 25% of them singletons. These data were likewise used in another study, on T cells expressing NK-cell markers.

Source material: PBMCs. The receptor set was obtained from a woman aged 18-30 years in good health.

V usage is TRBV12-3 or TRBV12-4 and J usage is TRBJ1-5, with D possibly being TRBD1 (5 bases). The CDR3 covers 12 residues. The ends were cut back, 5 bases at V and 4 bases at J, with 6 bases in the middle. The CDR3 protein is CASSGTNQPQHF. Written as DNA, the CDR3 is TGTGCCAGCAGTGGGACTAATCAGCCCCAGCATTTT.

The table lists this clonotype with a few counts. This chain joins TRBV20-1 and TRBJ2-3; no firm D call. The CDR3 runs to 13 residues. V was shortened by 0 bases and J by 6 bases, with 10 bases between the two germline ends. The V gene's germline CDR1 is DFQATT and CDR2 SNEGSKA (reference sequence). The CDR3 bases are TGCAGTGCTAGAGAGCCCCGCCAGGATACGCAGTATTTT. Translation gives CSAREPRQDTQYF.

This clonotype has just a few counts. The chain joins TRBV11-2 to TRBJ2-7; D is tentatively TRBD1 or TRBD2 (5 bases each). Germline assignment: CDR1 SGHAT and CDR2 FQNNGV. V was cut by 5 bases and J by 2 bases, with 10 bases left in between. The CDR3 has 13 amino acids. The CDR3 coding sequence is TGTGCCAGCAGCATGGGGACGCCCTACGAGCAGTACTTC. Its protein product is CASSMGTPYEQYF. The complete variable domain, with remaining parts taken from reference TRBV11-2 and TRBJ2-7, reads EAGVAQSPRYKIIEKRQSVAFWCNPISGHATLYWYQQILGQGPKLLIQFQNNGVVDDSQLPKDRFSAERLKGVDSTLKIQPAKLEDSAVYLCASSMGTPYEQYFGPGTRLTVT.

Only a few counts were recorded for this clonotype. The rearrangement joins TRBV20-1 to TRBJ1-2; a possible D gene is TRBD1 (6 bases). The CDR3 totals 12 residues. Trimming removed 6 bases from V and 7 bases from J, with 15 bases in between. Germline V lookup: CDR1 DFQATT, CDR2 SNEGSKA (reference sequence). CDR3 in amino acids: CSAREQGPGYTF. DNA of the CDR3: TGCAGTGCAAGGGAACAGGGACCTGGCTACACCTTC.

The chain recombines TRBV12-3 or TRBV12-4 with TRBJ2-5; 11 bases fit TRBD2. The CDR3 covers 15 residues. The J segment lost 7 bases and the V segment lost 1 base, leaving 5 bases of the junction unmatched. The CDR3 DNA is TGTGCCAGCAGTTTAGTAGCGGGGGGGCAGGCGACCCAGTACTTC. This gives the protein CASSLVAGGQATQYF.

Many counts were recorded for this clonotype. V gene TRBV13 combines with J gene TRBJ2-1; 12 positions match TRBD2. The V gene end was trimmed by 7 bases and the J gene end by 6 bases; junction bases not matched to a gene: 4. The CDR3 is 14 amino acids. Per the germline V gene, CDR1 is PRHDT and CDR2 is FYEKMQ (reference sequence). Here the CDR3 DNA reads TGTGCCAGCAATCGACTAGCGGGAGCCAATGAGCAGTTCTTC. Residues: CASNRLAGANEQFF.

This clonotype was recorded a few times. The rearrangement joins TRBV11-2 to TRBJ2-1, with 9 bases matching TRBD2. CDR1 is SGHAT and CDR2 is FQNNGV in the germline V gene. Trimming took 6 bases from V and 5 from J; bases not matched to a gene: 8. The CDR3 is made up of 15 amino acids. CDR3 protein: CASRQPGLAHNEQFF. The CDR3 region has the DNA TGTGCCAGCAGACAACCGGGACTAGCACACAATGAGCAGTTCTTC.

This clonotype was counted only a few times. This sequence joins TRBV7-9 and TRBJ2-3; D might be TRBD2 (5 bases). The ends were cut back, 0 bases at V and 2 bases at J, with 9 bases in the middle. Per germline, CDR1 SEHNR and CDR2 FQNEAQ (reference sequence). The CDR3 length is 15 residues. CDR3 sequence (DNA): TGTGCCAGCAGCTTAGCCGTCGGGGTCACAGATACGCAGTATTTT. Translation: CASSLAVGVTDTQYF. Together with reference TRBV7-9 and TRBJ2-3, the CDR3 gives the full variable domain: DTGVSQNPRHKITKRGQNVTFRCDPISEHNRLYWYRQTLGQGPEFLTYFQNEAQLEKSRLLSDRFSAERPKGSFSTLEIQRTEQGDSAMYLCASSLAVGVTDTQYFGPGTRLTVL.

The V call is TRBV9, the J call TRBJ2-1; TRBD2 agrees at 9 bases. The germline CDR1 and CDR2 sequences are SGDLS and YYNGEE. The CDR3 extends over 15 amino acids. J lost 5 bases, V lost 4 bases, and 7 bases had no gene match. CDR3 amino acids: CASSTLAGGNNEQFF. CDR3 nucleotide sequence: TGTGCCAGCAGCACCCTGGCGGGGGGGAACAATGAGCAGTTCTTC.

This clonotype appeared many times. V and J are TRBV5-1 and TRBJ2-7; D possibly corresponds to TRBD2 (5 bases). The CDR3 sequence is 16 residues long. V lost 1 base and J 3 bases, leaving 17 bases between the germline ends. Germline-derived CDR1 and CDR2 are SGHRS and YFSETQ. The CDR3 nucleotides are TGCGCCAGCAGCTTGAACAGAGGAGAGGGTCGCTACGAGCAGTACTTC. Translated: CASSLNRGEGRYEQYF.

The J gene is TRBJ2-5, the V gene TRBV5-6, with TRBD1 matching 8 bases. Germline trimming cut 2 bases from V and 6 bases from J; bases unmatched to any gene: 12. Germline-derived CDR1 and CDR2 are SGHDT and YYEEEE. The CDR3 is 16 residues long. CDR3 sequence: CASSFSLGQGSQTQYF. CDR3 sequence (DNA): TGTGCCAGCAGCTTTTCCCTCGGACAGGGAAGCCAGACCCAGTACTTC.

CDR3 sequence reads: CSAWGRVGNSPLHF. The CDR3 coding sequence is TGCAGTGCTTGGGGCAGGGTGGGGAATTCACCCCTCCACTTT. This chain connects TRBV20-1 to TRBJ1-6; a weak D match, TRBD1 (5 bases). Per the germline V gene, CDR1 is DFQATT and CDR2 is SNEGSKA (reference sequence). This CDR3 has 14 amino acids. V shed 5 bases and J shed 7 bases, with 15 bases lying between them.

This clonotype was counted ten times or more. The chain is built from TRBV20-1 and TRBJ2-7, with a tentative D call TRBD2 (6 bases). Trimming removed 2 bases at V and 5 bases at J, with 19 bases between. The CDR3 covers 15 residues. Germline V CDR1 and CDR2: DFQATT, SNEGSKA (reference sequence). The CDR3 sequence is CSARRTMGGRDEQYF. CDR3 nucleotides: TGCAGTGCTAGAAGAACGATGGGAGGACGAGACGAGCAGTACTTC.

This clonotype has a handful of counts. V usage is TRBV9 and J usage is TRBJ2-5; D might be TRBD1 (5 bases). Trimming cost V 0 bases and J 2 bases, with 14 bases left between them. CDR3 length equals 16 residues. CDR1 and CDR2 from the germline V gene are SGDLS and YYNGEE. CDR3 region: CASSVGEAGWQETQYF. DNA for the CDR3: TGTGCCAGCAGCGTAGGGGAAGCAGGGTGGCAAGAGACCCAGTACTTC.